This T cell receptor beta chain was profiled in a study of blood T cell repertoires in COVID-19. Study context: Some COVID-19 samples were acute and others convalescent; all came from the United States, Italy and Spain. T cells, B-cell-depleted T cells, or PBMCs provided the cDNA or gDNA that served as material.

Germline V CDR1 and CDR2: MDHEN, SYDVKM. V lost 10 bases to trimming and J lost 3 bases; unmatched junction nucleotides: 9. This CDR3 has 14 residues. This clone occurred once. Methods used by the authors: Estimated nucleated cell counts came from reference gene primer amplification. Method: immunoSEQ multiplex PCR; TCRdb's copy keeps in-frame clones and lacks some. That table is the source of V, J and clone size, and D and trimming were worked out from the DNA. The table records 35,000 to 45,000 clones, around 94% of them present only once. Source material: peripheral blood. The TCR comes from a man in his fifties with active COVID-19. The chain links TRBV28 to TRBJ1-5, with 7 nucleotides matching TRBD1. CDR3 DNA sequence: TGTGCCACAACTTGGGACAGCTCCAATCAGCCCCAGCATTTT. It specifies CATTWDSSNQPQHF.